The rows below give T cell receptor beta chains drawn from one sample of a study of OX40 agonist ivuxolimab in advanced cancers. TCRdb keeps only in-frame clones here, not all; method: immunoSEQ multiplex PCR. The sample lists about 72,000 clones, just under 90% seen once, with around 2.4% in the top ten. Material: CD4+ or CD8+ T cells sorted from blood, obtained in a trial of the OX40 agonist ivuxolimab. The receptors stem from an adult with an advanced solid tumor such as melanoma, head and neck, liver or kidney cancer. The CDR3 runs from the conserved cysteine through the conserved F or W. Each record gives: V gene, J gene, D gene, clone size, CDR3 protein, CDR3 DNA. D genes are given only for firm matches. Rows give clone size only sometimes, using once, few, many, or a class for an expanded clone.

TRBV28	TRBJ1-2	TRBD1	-	CASSLRTGTGEGYTF	TGTGCCAGCAGTTTGCGCACCGGGACAGGGGAAGGCTACACCTTC
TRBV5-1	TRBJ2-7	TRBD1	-	CASSWWDRGHYEQYF	TGCGCCAGCAGCTGGTGGGACAGGGGCCACTACGAGCAGTACTTC
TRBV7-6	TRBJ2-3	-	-	CASSLAQASTDTQYF	TGTGCCAGCAGCTTAGCGCAGGCTAGCACAGATACGCAGTATTTT
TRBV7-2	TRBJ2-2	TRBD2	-	CASSIGTSGHTGELFF	TGTGCCAGCAGCATCGGGACTAGCGGACACACCGGGGAGCTGTTTTTT
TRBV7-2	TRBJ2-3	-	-	CASSLVGALGDTQYF	TGTGCCAGCAGCTTAGTGGGCGCCCTAGGGGATACGCAGTATTTT
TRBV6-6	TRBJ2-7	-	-	CASITGMGPYEQYF	TGTGCCAGCATTACGGGCATGGGGCCCTACGAGCAGTACTTC
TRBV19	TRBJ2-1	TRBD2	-	CASSTLTSGERNEQFF	TGTGCCAGTAGTACCCTGACTAGCGGCGAGAGGAATGAGCAGTTCTTC
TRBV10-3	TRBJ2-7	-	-	CAISEQRRYEQYF	TGTGCCATCAGTGAACAGCGGAGGTACGAGCAGTACTTC
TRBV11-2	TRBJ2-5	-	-	CASSLEAGRWTQYF	TGTGCCAGCAGCTTAGAGGCGGGGAGGTGGACCCAGTACTTC
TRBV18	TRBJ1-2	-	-	CASSPVPRFGYTF	TGTGCCAGCTCACCAGTTCCCCGTTTTGGCTACACCTTC
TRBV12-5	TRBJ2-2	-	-	CASGPGIGPGTGELFF	TGTGCTAGTGGTCCAGGGATCGGTCCCGGGACCGGGGAGCTGTTTTTT
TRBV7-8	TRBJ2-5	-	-	CASSLALGETQYF	TGTGCCAGCAGCTTAGCATTAGGGGAGACCCAGTACTTC
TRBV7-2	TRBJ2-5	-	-	CASSTREETQYF	TGTGCCAGCAGCACCCGAGAAGAGACCCAGTACTTC
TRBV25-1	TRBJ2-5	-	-	CASSEGGGGGTQYF	TGTGCCAGCAGTGAAGGTGGGGGCGGTGGGACCCAGTACTTC
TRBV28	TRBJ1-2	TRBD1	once	CASSSYPPGGGGYGYTF	TGTGCCAGCAGTTCTTACCCCCCAGGGGGCGGCGGCTATGGCTACACCTTC
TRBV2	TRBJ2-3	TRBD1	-	CASNYRGFSTDTQYF	TGTGCCAGCAATTACAGGGGGTTTAGCACAGATACGCAGTATTTT
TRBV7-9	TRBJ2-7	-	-	CASSQGATSSYEQYF	TGTGCCAGCAGCCAAGGGGCGACCAGCTCCTACGAGCAGTACTTC
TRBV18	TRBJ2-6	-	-	CASSPFGGDGANVLTF	TGTGCCAGCTCACCTTTCGGCGGGGATGGGGCCAACGTCCTGACTTTC
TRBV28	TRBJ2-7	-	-	CASSLAGQHYEQYF	TGTGCCAGCAGTCTAGCAGGACAGCACTACGAGCAGTACTTC
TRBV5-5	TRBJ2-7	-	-	CASSLGPASSYEQYF	TGTGCCAGCAGCTTGGGGCCAGCGAGCTCCTACGAGCAGTACTTC
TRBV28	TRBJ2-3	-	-	CASNGLKYTDTQYF	TGTGCCAGCAACGGACTTAAATACACAGATACGCAGTATTTT
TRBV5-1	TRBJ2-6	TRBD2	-	CASRPGGSGANVLTF	TGCGCCAGTCGGCCGGGGGGCTCTGGGGCCAACGTCCTGACTTTC
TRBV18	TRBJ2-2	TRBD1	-	CASSSGGQTNTGELFF	TGTGCCAGCTCTTCAGGGGGACAAACGAACACCGGGGAGCTGTTTTTT
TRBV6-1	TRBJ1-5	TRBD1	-	CASSERDPGTVKVNQPQHF	TGTGCCAGCAGTGAACGAGATCCCGGGACAGTTAAGGTGAATCAGCCCCAGCATTTT
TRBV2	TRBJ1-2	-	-	CASMRGSKKEVYGYTF	TGTGCCAGCATGAGGGGTTCGAAGAAAGAGGTCTATGGCTACACCTTC
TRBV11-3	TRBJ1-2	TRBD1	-	CASSRGQGGSYTF	TGTGCCAGCAGCCGTGGACAGGGCGGCAGCTACACCTTC
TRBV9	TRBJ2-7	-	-	CASSVGKHSYEQYF	TGTGCCAGCAGCGTAGGTAAGCACTCCTACGAGCAGTACTTC
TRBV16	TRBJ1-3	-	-	CASSQSGSFSGNTIYF	TGTGCCAGCAGCCAATCGGGCAGCTTCTCTGGAAACACCATATATTTT
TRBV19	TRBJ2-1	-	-	CASSKGESYNEQFF	TGTGCCAGTAGTAAAGGGGAGTCCTACAATGAGCAGTTCTTC
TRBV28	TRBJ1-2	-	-	CASKTEVLYGYTF	TGTGCCAGCAAAACGGAGGTTCTTTATGGCTACACCTTC
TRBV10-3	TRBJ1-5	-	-	CAISESRQPQHF	TGTGCCATCAGTGAGTCGCGCCAGCCCCAGCATTTT